This T cell receptor beta chain was recorded in a study of blood T cell repertoires in COVID-19. Study details: Sources were T cells, B-cell-depleted T cells, or PBMCs; the material itself was cDNA or gDNA.

On this clone: At one end, the junction sequence differs from germline, possibly due to a read error.

CDR1 and CDR2 (germline): SSHAT, FNYEAQ (reference sequence). The CDR3 has 15 residues. Clinical histories supplied by participants themselves formed the basis of cohort assignment. Using immunoSEQ multiplex PCR, the repertoire was profiled, and TCRdb retains in-frame clones only, with some absent. The repertoire includes fewer than 350,000 clones, approximately 90% of them detected once, and 2% to 2.5% sits in the top ten. The specimen was PBMCs or T cells enriched from blood (not recorded which). The clonotype was recovered from a woman aged 60 to 75 in a cohort exposed to, infected with or recovered from COVID-19 (not recorded which). V usage is TRBV7-7 and J usage is TRBJ2-5; D is ambiguous. The CDR3 loop is CASSFALGRQETQYF. CDR3 sequence (DNA): TGTGCTAGCAGCTTCGCCCTCGGTCGTCAAGAGACCCAGTACTTC.